This T cell receptor (beta chain) was recorded in a study of T cell responses to AZD1222 COVID-19 vaccine. Concerning this clone: Its matching antigen is unknown.

Some clones are missing from TCRdb's copy, which holds only in-frame ones; the method was immunoSEQ multiplex PCR. The sample includes 100,000 to 150,000 clones, 92% of them seen just once. Points from the study as a whole: Distributed over spike, vaccine-associated CD4 TCRs predominated at 160-218 and 743-854. Clonal diversity was possibly underestimated, and the donors were mostly white British, with more females.

The specimen comprised peripheral blood, sampled on day 0 of AZD1222 vaccination. The source is an adult in good health.

This CDR3 reads CASRIAGGTYEQYF. Written as DNA, the CDR3 is TGCGCCAGCAGAATAGCGGGAGGCACCTACGAGCAGTACTTC. The chain links TRBV5-1 to TRBJ2-7; 10 bases map to TRBD2. CDR1 and CDR2 from the germline V gene are SGHRS and YFSETQ. V lost 5 bases to trimming and J lost 2 bases; unmatched junction nucleotides: 4. The CDR3 runs 14 residues.